The TCR beta chain described here comes from a study of T cell responses to AZD1222 COVID-19 vaccine (dated by TCRdb to about 2021). Some background on the complete study: AZD1222 recipients given second doses at about 4 weeks or at about 12 weeks were pooled, since spike-specific TCR depth and breadth were not found to differ between the two schedules. TCR sequencing covered approximately 230 trial participants: 200 to 210 given two doses of AZD1222 and 26 given two doses of MenACWY control vaccine. Trial participants were enrolled by age into subgroups of 18-55, 56-69 and 70-plus years, and around 150, 29 and 61 TCR-sequenced participants, respectively, were included in these subgroups.

The research as a whole found: Only 5 to 7 AZD1222 recipients were SARS-CoV-2 seropositive at baseline, limiting conclusions about previously exposed vaccinees. Because no samples from the day 14 peak response were available, repertoires could be characterized only after the peak T cell response. Participants were mostly white British, with more females than males. The authors suggested clonal diversity may have been underestimated. After two AZD1222 doses, spike-specific TCR breadth and depth were significantly higher than at day 0 and than in MenACWY recipients. The 56-69-year group was small, and its depth increase did not reach significance, likely because of low power. Epitopes outside the regions mutated in the B.1.351 and B.1.1.7 variants were reportedly recognized by nearly half of the unique spike-specific TCRs. CD4 TCRs associated with the vaccine covered the entire spike protein, and the dominant responses were in regions 160-218 and 743-854.

The CDR3 regions of human TCRbeta chains were analyzed by immunosequencing. On the authors' methods: TCRs in the repertoires were compared against a reference library of SARS-CoV-2-specific TCRs that had been generated with the MIRA antigen-specificity platform. Breadth was defined as the fraction of unique TCRs that were SARS-CoV-2-associated, and depth was defined as the fraction of total T cells that were SARS-CoV-2-associated. Using the MIRA data, every spike-specific TCR was mapped to the spike region that the TCR reacted to and assigned to either a CD4 or a CD8 class. Log10-transformed breadth and depth values were compared by one-way ANOVA with Sidak's multiple comparisons tests. TCRdb retrieved this table from immuneACCESS and kept in-frame rearrangements only. Not all clones are present; in checked studies, unresolved V genes account for under half, and no reason is known for the remainder. The V and J calls and clone size come from that table; D and trimming were worked out from the DNA. In this sample the table shows 100,000 to 150,000 clones, 85% to 95% of which occur a single time. The ten biggest clones cover roughly 5.6% of the sample.

What this sample's time point label stands for: baseline before first vaccination. Vaccinee samples came from UK trials COV001 and COV002, including a single-blind randomized controlled phase 2/3 trial of AZD1222 (ChAdOx1 nCoV-19) in healthy adults. Trial participant PBMC samples were collected at day 0 and day 28 after the second dose for TCRbeta chain sequencing. In the case of this clone: Which antigen it targets is not known. No much larger clone exists at a distance of one base, and base qualities are not known.

V has 7 bases trimmed and J has 0 bases trimmed; junction bases matching no gene number 8. The CDR3, cysteine through phenylalanine, is 15 amino acids long. CDR3 DNA only is kept here, 45 bases in frame from base 1. The germline V gene specifies SQVTM as CDR1 and ANQGSEA as CDR2. This chain joins TRBV29-1 to TRBJ2-3, with TRBD2 matching 9 junction bases. This TCR came from an adult in good health. The sequencing used peripheral blood, collected on day 0 of AZD1222 vaccination. The CDR3 region has the sequence CSATPTSGSTDTQYF. The sequenced DNA is TGCAGCGCCACCCCTACTAGCGGGAGCACAGATACGCAGTATTTT.